This T cell receptor (beta chain) was identified during a study of blood T cell repertoires in COVID-19 (dated by TCRdb to the early 2020s). Background on the whole study: Samples covering the acute and convalescent phases of COVID-19 were provided by collaborators in the United States, Italy and Spain. The dataset comprised deeply sampled blood TCRbeta repertoires from subjects exposed to, actively infected with, or recovered from COVID-19. The samples were drawn from two sources: the first 160 participants of the ongoing ImmuneRACE study, and 950 to 1,500 subjects contributed by 6 global collaborators. Sample metadata almost always included a de-identified subject ID, COVID-19 status, age in years and sex. Where available, HLA class I and class II types were obtained from metadata supplied by the sample provider rather than from assay-based typing. The prospective study material was composed of cDNA or gDNA derived from T cells, B-cell-depleted T cells, or PBMCs. The repertoires were made available in a free public database intended to serve as a resource for research on the immune response to SARS-CoV-2.

TCRbeta CDR3 regions were amplified from genomic DNA by means of the immunoSEQ Assay, a bias-controlled multiplex PCR. Turning to the authors' computational methods: Nucleated cell counts per sample were estimated from amplification of reference gene primers within the assay. To quantify the absolute abundance of each unique TCRbeta CDR3 rearrangement, sequence reads were collapsed and filtered. For each sample, productive Simpson clonality was calculated as the square root of Simpson's diversity index over productive rearrangements. Entries here come from immuneACCESS through TCRdb and include only in-frame sequences with V and J called. Some clones fail to appear in such tables; in the studies checked, an unresolved V gene covers under half of the shortfall, and the cause of the remainder is unknown. That table is the source of V, J and clone size, and D and trimming were worked out from the DNA. In all, the sample holds approximately 350,000 clones, and about 89% of those were seen once. The ten largest clones capture roughly 1.2% of the sample.

Collaborating institutions collected whole blood in K2EDTA tubes following their own protocols. For TCRbeta analysis, collaborators shipped samples in one of three forms: frozen whole blood, isolated PBMCs, or DNA extracted from either of those sample types. The research as a whole found: Clinical and demographic metadata were provided uncurated, with the amount varying by source and participant.

As concerns this clone: Its specific antigen is unknown. There are no base qualities to consult, and no much larger clone falls within one base.

V gives up 7 bases and J gives up 10 bases, and the segment between their germline ends measures 13 bases. The CDR3 contains 11 residues, cysteine and phenylalanine counted. Only the CDR3 portion is preserved as DNA: 33 bases, with reading frame beginning at the first base. CDR1 MNHEY and CDR2 SVGAGI were looked up in the germline V gene. Source material: peripheral blood. The receptor's source is a man aged 40-49 years with acute or convalescent COVID-19. The rearranged chain carries TRBV6-5 and TRBJ1-1, with no reliable assignment of the D segment. The CDR3 is CASISGLRAFF. The DNA sequence is TGTGCCAGCATTAGCGGACTTCGAGCTTTCTTT.